What follows describes a single TCR beta chain. Assay used: immunoSEQ multiplex PCR; TCRdb lists only in-frame clones, some missing. The sample records roughly 65,000 clones, 75% to 90% being singletons. This specimen belongs to a study of technical replicates of blood from several donors. Between the trimmed V and J ends, which lost 4 bases and 6 bases, there was a span of 19 bases. The V gene's germline CDR1 is SSHAT and CDR2 FNYEAQ (reference sequence). This CDR3 is built from 16 residues. Sequencing was carried out using PBMCs. This chain joins TRBV7-7 and TRBJ2-1, with D maybe TRBD2 (6 bases). This sequence was found in a human donor in good health. Some clones in this sample may be carry-over from other donors' samples. The CDR3 region has the DNA TGTGCCAGCAGCTCCGGAGGGCTAGCGAAAAGCAATGAGCAGTTCTTC. Protein product: CASSSGGLAKSNEQFF. Full variable domain (outside the CDR3, taken from reference TRBV7-7 and TRBJ2-1): GAGVSQSPRYKVTKRGQDVTLRCDPISSHATLYWYQQALGQGPEFLTYFNYEAQPDKSGLPSDRFSAERPEGSISTLTIQRTEQRDSAMYRCASSSGGLAKSNEQFFGPGTRLTVL.